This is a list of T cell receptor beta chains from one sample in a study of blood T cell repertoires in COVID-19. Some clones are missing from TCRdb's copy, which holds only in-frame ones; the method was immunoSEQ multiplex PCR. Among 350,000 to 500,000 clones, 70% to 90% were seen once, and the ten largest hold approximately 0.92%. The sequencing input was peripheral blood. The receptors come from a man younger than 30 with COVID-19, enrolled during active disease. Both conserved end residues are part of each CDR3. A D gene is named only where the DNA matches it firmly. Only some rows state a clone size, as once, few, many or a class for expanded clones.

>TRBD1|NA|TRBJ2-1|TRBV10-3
TGTGCCATCAGTGAATTGACAGGGAATGAGCAGTTCTTC
CAISELTGNEQFF
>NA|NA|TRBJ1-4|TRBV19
TGTGCCAGTAGTAACAGGTTTTCAACTAATGAAAAACTGTTTTTT
CASSNRFSTNEKLFF
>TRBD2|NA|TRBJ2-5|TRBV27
TGTGCCAGCAGTTTATCCGGTAGCGGGGGGGCCGGTGGAGAGACCCAGTACTTC
CASSLSGSGGAGGETQYF
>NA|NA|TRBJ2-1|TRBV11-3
TGTGCCAGCAGCTTAGATTTGACTAATGAGCAGTTCTTC
CASSLDLTNEQFF
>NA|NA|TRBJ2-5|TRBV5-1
TGCGCCAGCAGCTCCGGTCAAGAGACCCAGTACTTC
CASSSGQETQYF
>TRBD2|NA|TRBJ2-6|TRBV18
TGTGCCAGCTCACGAAGACTAGCGGCGGGCTCTGGGGCCAACGTCCTGACTTTC
CASSRRLAAGSGANVLTF
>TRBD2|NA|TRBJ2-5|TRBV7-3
TGTGCCAGCAGCTTAAATGGGATCGGGGCGGGAGGGCCTGTAGAGACCCAGTACTTC
CASSLNGIGAGGPVETQYF
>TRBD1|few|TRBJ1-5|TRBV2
TGTGCCAGCAGGGGACAGTCCAATCAGCCCCAGCATTTT
CASRGQSNQPQHF
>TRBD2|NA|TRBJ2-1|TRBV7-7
TGTGCTAGCAGCCAGACTAGCGGACACCGGCCGTTCTTC
CASSQTSGHRPFF
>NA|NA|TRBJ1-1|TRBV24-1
TGTGCCACCAGTCGGGGCACTGAAGCTTTCTTT
CATSRGTEAFF
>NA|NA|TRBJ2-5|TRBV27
TGTGCCAGCAGTCCTACCGCACCGACCCAGTACTTC
CASSPTAPTQYF
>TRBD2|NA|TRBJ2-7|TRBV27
TGTGCCAGCGGTAGATTAGCGGGATACTACGAGCAGTACTTC
CASGRLAGYYEQYF
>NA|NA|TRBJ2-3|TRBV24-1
TGTGCCACCAGTGATTCCAAATCCTACGGGTATACGCAGTATTTT
CATSDSKSYGYTQYF
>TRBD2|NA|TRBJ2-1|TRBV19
TGTGCCAGCGGGAGGAACTCCTACAATGAGCAGTTCTTC
CASGRNSYNEQFF
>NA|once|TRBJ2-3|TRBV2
TGTGCCAGGGGAGTGGTGGATACGCAGTATTTT
CARGVVDTQYF
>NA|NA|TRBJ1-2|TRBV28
TGTGCCAGCAGTTTACACGGGACATCGCTCTATGGCTACACCTTC
CASSLHGTSLYGYTF
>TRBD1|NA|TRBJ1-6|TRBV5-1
TGCGCCAGTCCGACAGGGGGAAATTCACCCCTCCACTTT
CASPTGGNSPLHF
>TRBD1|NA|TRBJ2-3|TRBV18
TGTGCCAGCTCACAAAAACAGGGGCAAACGCAGTATTTT
CASSQKQGQTQYF
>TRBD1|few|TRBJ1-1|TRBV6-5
TGTGCCAGCAGGGACAGGGGTTGGAACACTGAAGCTTTCTTT
CASRDRGWNTEAFF
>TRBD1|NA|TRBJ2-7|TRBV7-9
TGTGCCAGCAGCTTAGTGGGGACAGCCTCCTACGAGCAGTACTTC
CASSLVGTASYEQYF
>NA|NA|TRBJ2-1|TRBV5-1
TGCGCCAGCAGCTTCGAGGGCTACAATGAGCAGTTCTTC
CASSFEGYNEQFF
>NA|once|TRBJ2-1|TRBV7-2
TGTGCCAGCAGCTTTTTCGGGGGATACAATGAGCAGTTCTTC
CASSFFGGYNEQFF
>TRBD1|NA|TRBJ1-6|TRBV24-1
TGTGCCACCAGTGATTTGAAGACAGGGGCTTCACCCCTCCACTTT
CATSDLKTGASPLHF
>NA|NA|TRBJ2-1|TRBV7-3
TGTGCCAGCAGTAAAAAAGGGGGCAATGAGCAGTTCTTC
CASSKKGGNEQFF
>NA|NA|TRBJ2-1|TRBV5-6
TGTGCCAGCAGTTTTCTAAATGAGCAGTTCTTC
CASSFLNEQFF
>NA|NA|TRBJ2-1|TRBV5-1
TGCGCCAGCAGCGCCGGACTCTCGAGGTCCAATGAGCAGTTCTTC
CASSAGLSRSNEQFF
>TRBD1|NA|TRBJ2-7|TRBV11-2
TGTGCCAGCAGCGCCACGGACAGGAGCGAGCAGTACTTC
CASSATDRSEQYF